This TCR beta chain was sequenced for a study of T cell changes during pregnancy in multiple sclerosis. The CDR3 spans 14 residues. V dropped 3 bases and J dropped 5; count of bases not matched to a gene: 5. Germline V lookup: CDR1 SQVTM, CDR2 ANQGSEA. Profiling relied on immunoSEQ multiplex PCR, and the TCRdb table lists in-frame clones only, not all of them. The sample includes about 59,000 clones, 92% of them seen just once. This TCR came from a female donor in good health, enrolled as a control in a pregnancy study. The sequenced sample was peripheral blood, obtained in the third trimester of pregnancy. The V call is TRBV29-1, the J call TRBJ2-5, with 11 bases that match TRBD2. The CDR3: CSVDTLAGGETQYF. The CDR3 bases are TGCAGCGTTGATACCCTAGCGGGGGGCGAGACCCAGTACTTC.